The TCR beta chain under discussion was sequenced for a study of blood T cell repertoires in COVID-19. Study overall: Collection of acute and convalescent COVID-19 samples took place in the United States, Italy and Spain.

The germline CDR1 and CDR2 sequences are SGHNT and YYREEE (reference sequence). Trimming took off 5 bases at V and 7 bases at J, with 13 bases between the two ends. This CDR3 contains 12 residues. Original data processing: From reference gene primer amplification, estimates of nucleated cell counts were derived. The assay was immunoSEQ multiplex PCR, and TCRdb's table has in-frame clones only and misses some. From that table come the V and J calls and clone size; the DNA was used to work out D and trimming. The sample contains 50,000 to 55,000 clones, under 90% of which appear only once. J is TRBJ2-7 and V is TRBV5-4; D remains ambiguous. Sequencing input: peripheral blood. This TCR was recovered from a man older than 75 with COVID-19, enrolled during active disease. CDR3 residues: CASSLPQREQYV. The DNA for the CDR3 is TGTGCCAGCAGTTTGCCGCAACGGGAGCAGTACGTC.